The T cell receptor beta chain described here comes from a study of CD8+ T cells in alopecia areata. As the sequencing template, cDNA was produced by extracting RNA and reverse transcribing it. Sequencing was performed with immunoSEQ multiplex PCR; in TCRdb, only in-frame clones are kept and a portion is missing. The profile shows 150,000 to 200,000 clones, 50% to 65% of them singletons. Specified treatment: oral pan-JAK inhibitor, 5-10 mg twice daily. Overall study results and limits: Tissue-resident alphabeta T cells belonging to normal skin likewise get sequenced within scalp specimens.

This clone turned up a few times. Its matching antigen is unknown. Per germline, CDR1 SQVTM and CDR2 ANQGSEA. CDR3 size: 12 residues. The ends were cut back, 1 base at V and 8 bases at J, with 9 bases in the middle. The rearrangement joins TRBV29-1 to TRBJ2-4; D gene uncertain. The clonotype originates from a human donor with alopecia areata. Sequencing used CD8+ T cells sorted from blood, obtained at week 24, from a patient treated with tofacitinib. The CDR3 DNA sequence: TGCAGCGTTGAAGCTCCAAGTTACATTCAGTACTTC. The encoded protein is CSVEAPSYIQYF.